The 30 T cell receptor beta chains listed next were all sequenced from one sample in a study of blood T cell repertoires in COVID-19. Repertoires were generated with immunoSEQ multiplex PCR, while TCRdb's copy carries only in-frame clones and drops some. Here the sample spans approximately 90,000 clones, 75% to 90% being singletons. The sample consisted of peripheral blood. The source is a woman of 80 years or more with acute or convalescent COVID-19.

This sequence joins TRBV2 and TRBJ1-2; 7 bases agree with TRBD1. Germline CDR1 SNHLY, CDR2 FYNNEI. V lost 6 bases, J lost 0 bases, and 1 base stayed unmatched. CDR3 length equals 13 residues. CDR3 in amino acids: CASRQGTNYGYTF. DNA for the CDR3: TGTGCCAGCAGACAGGGGACTAACTATGGCTACACCTTC.

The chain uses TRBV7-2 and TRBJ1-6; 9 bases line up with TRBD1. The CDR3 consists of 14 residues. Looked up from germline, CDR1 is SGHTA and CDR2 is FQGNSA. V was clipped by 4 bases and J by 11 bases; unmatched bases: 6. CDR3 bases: TGTGCCAGCAGCTCGGGACAGGGCGGGACACCCCTCCACTTT. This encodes CASSSGQGGTPLHF.

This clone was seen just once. The CDR3 loop is CASSLPGTEETQYF. DNA of the CDR3: TGTGCCAGCAGCTTGCCCGGGACAGAAGAGACCCAGTACTTC. This chain links TRBV5-4 with TRBJ2-5, with 7 bases matching TRBD1. J was trimmed by 3 bases and V by 1 base; bases with no gene match: 3. The CDR3 runs to 14 residues. The germline V gene has CDR1 SGHNT and CDR2 YYREEE (reference sequence).

The CDR3 coding sequence is TGCGCCAGCAGCCTCATTTTGACTAGCCCTTTAGCAGATACGCAGTATTTT. It translates to CASSLILTSPLADTQYF. V gene TRBV4-1 combines with J gene TRBJ2-3; 7 bases are a match to TRBD2. The CDR3 is 17 amino acids. J gave up 4 bases and V 4 bases, and 14 bases lay outside the gene matches. Germline assignment: CDR1 MGHRA and CDR2 YSYEKL.

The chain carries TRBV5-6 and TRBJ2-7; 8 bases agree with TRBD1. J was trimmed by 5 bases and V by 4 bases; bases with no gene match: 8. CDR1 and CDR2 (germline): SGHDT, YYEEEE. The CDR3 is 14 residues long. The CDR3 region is CASSLQDRVHEQYF. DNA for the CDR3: TGTGCCAGCAGCCTTCAGGACAGGGTTCACGAGCAGTACTTC.

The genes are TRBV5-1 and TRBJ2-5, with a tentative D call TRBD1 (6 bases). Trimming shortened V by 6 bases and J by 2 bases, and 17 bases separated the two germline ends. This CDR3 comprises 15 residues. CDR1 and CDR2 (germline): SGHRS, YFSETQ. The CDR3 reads CASKRAGELQETQYF. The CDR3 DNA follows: TGCGCCAGCAAAAGGGCAGGGGAGTTGCAAGAGACCCAGTACTTC.

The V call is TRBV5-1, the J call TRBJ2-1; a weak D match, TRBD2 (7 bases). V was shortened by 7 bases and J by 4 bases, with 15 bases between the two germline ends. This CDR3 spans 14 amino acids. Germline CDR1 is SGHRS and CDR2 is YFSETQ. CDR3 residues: CASSREDRYNEQFF. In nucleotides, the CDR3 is TGCGCCAGCTCACGGGAGGACAGATACAATGAGCAGTTCTTC.

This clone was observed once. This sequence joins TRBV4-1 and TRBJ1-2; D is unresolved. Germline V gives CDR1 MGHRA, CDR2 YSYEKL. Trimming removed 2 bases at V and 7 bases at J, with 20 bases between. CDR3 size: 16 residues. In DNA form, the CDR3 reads TGCGCCAGCAGCCAACAACCTGCAGAGGTATTCGCTGGCTACACCTTC. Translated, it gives CASSQQPAEVFAGYTF.

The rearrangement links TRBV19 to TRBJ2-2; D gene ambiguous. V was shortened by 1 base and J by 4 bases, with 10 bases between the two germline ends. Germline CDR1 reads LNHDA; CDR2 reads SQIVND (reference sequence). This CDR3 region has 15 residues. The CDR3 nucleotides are TGTGCCAGTAGTATAGGGAACAGATTCACCGGGGAGCTGTTTTTT. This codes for CASSIGNRFTGELFF.

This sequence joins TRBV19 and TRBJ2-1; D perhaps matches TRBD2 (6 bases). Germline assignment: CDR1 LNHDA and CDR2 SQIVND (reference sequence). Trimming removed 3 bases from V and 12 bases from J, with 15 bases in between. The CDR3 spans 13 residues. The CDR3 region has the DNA TGTGCCAGTAGTATCACAGGAGGGTTTTTGCAGTTCTTC. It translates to CASSITGGFLQFF.

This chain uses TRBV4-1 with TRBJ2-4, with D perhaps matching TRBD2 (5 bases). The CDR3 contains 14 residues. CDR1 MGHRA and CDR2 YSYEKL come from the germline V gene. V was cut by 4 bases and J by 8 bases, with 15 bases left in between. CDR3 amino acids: CASSPFEGADIQYF. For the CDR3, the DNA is TGCGCCAGCAGCCCCTTTGAGGGAGCGGACATTCAGTACTTC.

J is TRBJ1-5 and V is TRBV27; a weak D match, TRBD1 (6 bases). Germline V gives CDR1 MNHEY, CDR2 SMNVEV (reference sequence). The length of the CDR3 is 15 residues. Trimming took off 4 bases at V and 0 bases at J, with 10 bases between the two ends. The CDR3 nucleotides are TGTGCCAGCAGTTACAGGGCTTATAGCAATCAGCCCCAGCATTTT. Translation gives CASSYRAYSNQPQHF.

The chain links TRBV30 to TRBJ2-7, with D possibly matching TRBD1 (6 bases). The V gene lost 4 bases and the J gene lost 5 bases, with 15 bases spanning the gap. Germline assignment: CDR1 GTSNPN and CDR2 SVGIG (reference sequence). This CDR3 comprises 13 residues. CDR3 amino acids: CAWNPGVIDEQYF. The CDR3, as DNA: TGTGCCTGGAATCCAGGGGTGATCGACGAGCAGTACTTC.

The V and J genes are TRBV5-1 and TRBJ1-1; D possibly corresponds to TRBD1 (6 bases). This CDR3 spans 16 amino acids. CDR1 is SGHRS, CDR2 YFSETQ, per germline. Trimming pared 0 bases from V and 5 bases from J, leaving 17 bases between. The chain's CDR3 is CASSLVSPRGSTEAFF. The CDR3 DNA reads TGCGCCAGCAGCTTGGTCTCCCCCAGGGGTAGTACTGAAGCTTTCTTT. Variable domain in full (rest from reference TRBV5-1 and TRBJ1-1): KAGVTQTPRYLIKTRGQQVTLSCSPISGHRSVSWYQQTPGQGLQFLFEYFSETQRNKGNFPGRFSGRQFSNSRSEMNVSTLELGDSALYLCASSLVSPRGSTEAFFGQGTRLTVV.

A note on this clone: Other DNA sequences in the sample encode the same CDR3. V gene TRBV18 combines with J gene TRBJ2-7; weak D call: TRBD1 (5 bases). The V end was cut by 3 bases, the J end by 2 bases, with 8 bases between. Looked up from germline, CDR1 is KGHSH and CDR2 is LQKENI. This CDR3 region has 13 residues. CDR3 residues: CASSPRQTYEQYF. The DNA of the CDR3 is TGTGCCAGCTCACCCCGACAGACCTACGAGCAGTACTTC.

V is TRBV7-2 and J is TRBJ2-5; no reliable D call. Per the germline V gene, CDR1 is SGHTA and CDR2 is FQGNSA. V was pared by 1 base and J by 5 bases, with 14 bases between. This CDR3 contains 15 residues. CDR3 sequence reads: CASSLELRASETQYF. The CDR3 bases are TGTGCCAGCAGCTTAGAGTTACGAGCTTCCGAGACCCAGTACTTC.

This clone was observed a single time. CDR3 loop: CATSRDRNYGYTF. CDR3 DNA: TGTGCCACCAGCAGAGATCGTAACTATGGCTACACCTTC. V and J are TRBV15 and TRBJ1-2; D uncertain. V was cut by 0 bases and J by 1 base, with 3 bases left in between. This CDR3 is 13 amino acids long. The germline V gene encodes CDR1 LNHNV and CDR2 YYDKDF (reference sequence).

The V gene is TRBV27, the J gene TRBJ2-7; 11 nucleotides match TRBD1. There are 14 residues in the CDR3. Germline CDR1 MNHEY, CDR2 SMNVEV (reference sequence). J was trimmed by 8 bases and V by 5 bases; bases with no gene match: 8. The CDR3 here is CASSPGTGGTKQYF. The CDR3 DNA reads TGTGCCAGCAGTCCGGGGACAGGGGGGACGAAGCAGTACTTC.

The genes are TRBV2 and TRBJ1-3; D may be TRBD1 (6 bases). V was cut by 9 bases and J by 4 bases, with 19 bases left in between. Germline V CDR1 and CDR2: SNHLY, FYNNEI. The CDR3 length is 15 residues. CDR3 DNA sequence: TGTGCCAGTATTCAGGGACACGCTGAGGGAAACACCATATATTTT. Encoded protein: CASIQGHAEGNTIYF.

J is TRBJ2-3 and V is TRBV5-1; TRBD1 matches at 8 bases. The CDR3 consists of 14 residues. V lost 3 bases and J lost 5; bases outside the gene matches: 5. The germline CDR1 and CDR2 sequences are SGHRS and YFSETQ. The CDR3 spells CASSSGQGLDTQYF. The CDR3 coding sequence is TGCGCCAGCAGCTCCGGACAGGGTCTAGATACGCAGTATTTT. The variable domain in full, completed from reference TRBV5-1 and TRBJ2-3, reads KAGVTQTPRYLIKTRGQQVTLSCSPISGHRSVSWYQQTPGQGLQFLFEYFSETQRNKGNFPGRFSGRQFSNSRSEMNVSTLELGDSALYLCASSSGQGLDTQYFGPGTRLTVL.

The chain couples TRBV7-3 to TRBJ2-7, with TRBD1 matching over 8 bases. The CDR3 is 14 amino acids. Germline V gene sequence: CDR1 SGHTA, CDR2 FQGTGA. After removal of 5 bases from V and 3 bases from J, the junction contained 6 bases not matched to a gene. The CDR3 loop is CASSPDRGRYEQYF. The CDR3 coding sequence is TGTGCCAGCAGCCCCGACAGGGGACGCTACGAGCAGTACTTC.

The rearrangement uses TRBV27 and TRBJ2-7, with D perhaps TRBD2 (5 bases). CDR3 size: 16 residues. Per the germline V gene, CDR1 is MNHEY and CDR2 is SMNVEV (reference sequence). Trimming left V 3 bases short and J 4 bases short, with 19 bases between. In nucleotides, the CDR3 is TGTGCCAGCAGTTTCAGGCGGTCGGGGAAACTTTACGAGCAGTACTTC. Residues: CASSFRRSGKLYEQYF.

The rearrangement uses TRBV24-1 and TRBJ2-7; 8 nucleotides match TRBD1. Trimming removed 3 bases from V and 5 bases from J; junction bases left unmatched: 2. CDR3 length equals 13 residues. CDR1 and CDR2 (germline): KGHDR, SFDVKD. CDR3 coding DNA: TGTGCCACCAGTGATCGACAGGGGAACGAGCAGTACTTC. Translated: CATSDRQGNEQYF.

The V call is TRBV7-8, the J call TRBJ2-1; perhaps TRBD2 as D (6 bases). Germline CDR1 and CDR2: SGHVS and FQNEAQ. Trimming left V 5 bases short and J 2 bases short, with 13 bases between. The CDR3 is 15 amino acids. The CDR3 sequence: CASSPEVAAYNEQFF. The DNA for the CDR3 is TGTGCCAGCAGCCCGGAAGTAGCGGCCTACAATGAGCAGTTCTTC.

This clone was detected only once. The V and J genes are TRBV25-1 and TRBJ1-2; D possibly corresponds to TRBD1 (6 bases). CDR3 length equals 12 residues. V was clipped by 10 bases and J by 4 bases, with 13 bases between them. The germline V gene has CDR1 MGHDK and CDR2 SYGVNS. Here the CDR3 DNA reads TGTGCCACCAGCAGGGGTCCCTATGGCTACACCTTC. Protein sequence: CATSRGPYGYTF.

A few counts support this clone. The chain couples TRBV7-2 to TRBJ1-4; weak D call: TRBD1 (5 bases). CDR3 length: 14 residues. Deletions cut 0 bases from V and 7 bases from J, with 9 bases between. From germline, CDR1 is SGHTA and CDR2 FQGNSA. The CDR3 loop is CASSLAGVGEKLFF. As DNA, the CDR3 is TGTGCCAGCAGCTTAGCAGGGGTTGGTGAAAAACTGTTTTTT.

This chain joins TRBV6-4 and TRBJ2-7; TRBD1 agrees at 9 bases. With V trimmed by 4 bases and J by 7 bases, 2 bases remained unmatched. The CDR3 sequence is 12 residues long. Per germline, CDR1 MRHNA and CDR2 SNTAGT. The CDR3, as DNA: TGTGCCAGCAGTGGACAGGGGGGGGAGCAGTACTTC. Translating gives CASSGQGGEQYF.

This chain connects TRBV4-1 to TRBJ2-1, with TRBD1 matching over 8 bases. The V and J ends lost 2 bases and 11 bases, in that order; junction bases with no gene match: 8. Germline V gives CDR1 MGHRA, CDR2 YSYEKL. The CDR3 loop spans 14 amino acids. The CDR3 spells CASSQTDRAMKQFF. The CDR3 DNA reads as TGCGCCAGCAGCCAAACGGACAGGGCCATGAAGCAGTTCTTC.

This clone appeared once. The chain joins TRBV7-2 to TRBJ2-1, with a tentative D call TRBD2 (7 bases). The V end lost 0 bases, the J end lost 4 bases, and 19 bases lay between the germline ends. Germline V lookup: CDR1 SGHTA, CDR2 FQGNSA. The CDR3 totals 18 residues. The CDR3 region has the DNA TGTGCCAGCAGCTTAGCGCCCACTAGCGCTAGGGGGTACAATGAGCAGTTCTTC. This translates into CASSLAPTSARGYNEQFF.

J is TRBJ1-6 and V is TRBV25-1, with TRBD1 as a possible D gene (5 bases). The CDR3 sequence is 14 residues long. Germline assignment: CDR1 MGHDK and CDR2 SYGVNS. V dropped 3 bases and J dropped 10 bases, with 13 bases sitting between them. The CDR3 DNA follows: TGTGCCAGCAGTGACGCGGCAGGGAACTCACCCCTCCACTTT. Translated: CASSDAAGNSPLHF.